The 7 T cell receptor beta chains below come from one sample, sequenced in a study of cytomegalovirus exposure and HLA in healthy donors. PCR was performed using 60 Vbeta and 13 Jbeta primers. Method: immunoSEQ multiplex PCR; TCRdb's copy keeps in-frame clones and lacks some. This table holds under 200,000 clones, roughly 82% found once. Material: PBMCs. These receptors came from a middle-aged man in good health and CMV-seropositive.

The gene calls are TRBV7-2 and TRBJ1-1; TRBD1 aligns across 11 bases. V dropped 8 bases and J dropped 4; count of bases not matched to a gene: 9. This CDR3 spans 15 amino acids. Germline V gene sequence: CDR1 SGHTA, CDR2 FQGNSA. This CDR3 reads CASVGGGTGGTEAFF. CDR3 nucleotides: TGTGCCAGCGTCGGGGGGGGGACAGGGGGCACTGAAGCTTTCTTT.

V and J are TRBV27 and TRBJ1-6, with D perhaps matching TRBD1 (6 bases). Trimming took off 6 bases at V and 9 bases at J, with 12 bases between the two ends. In germline, CDR1 is MNHEY, CDR2 SMNVEV (reference sequence). This CDR3 is built from 13 residues. The CDR3 DNA is TGTGCCAGCAGATTACAGGGATTTTCACCCCTCCACTTT. Residues: CASRLQGFSPLHF.

This chain joins TRBV30 and TRBJ1-1; no clear D. CDR1 is GTSNPN and CDR2 is SVGIG in the germline V gene (reference sequence). This CDR3 region has 12 residues. Trimming cost V 4 bases and J 1 base, with 7 bases left between them. CDR3: CAWKWANTEAFF. CDR3 sequence (DNA): TGTGCCTGGAAGTGGGCGAACACTGAAGCTTTCTTT.

CDR3: CASTTVGGNTGELFF. CDR3 DNA sequence: TGTGCCAGCACCACGGTGGGAGGGAACACCGGGGAGCTGTTTTTT. J is TRBJ2-2 and V is TRBV2; D might be TRBD2 (6 bases). CDR3 length: 15 residues. CDR1 SNHLY and CDR2 FYNNEI come from the germline V gene. The ends were cut back, 7 bases at V and 1 base at J, with 13 bases in the middle. Variable domain in full (rest from reference TRBV2 and TRBJ2-2): EPEVTQTPSHQVTQMGQEVILRCVPISNHLYFYWYRQILGQKVEFLVSFYNNEISEKSEIFDDQFSVERPDGSNFTLKIRSTKLEDSAMYFCASTTVGGNTGELFFGEGSRLTVL.

The gene calls are TRBV27 and TRBJ2-4, with TRBD1 matching over 8 bases. The V gene end was trimmed by 4 bases and the J gene end by 3 bases; junction bases not matched to a gene: 8. The germline gives CDR1 MNHEY, CDR2 SMNVEV (reference sequence). This CDR3 is 16 amino acids long. The CDR3 nucleotides are TGTGCCAGCAGTTCCGGACAGGGTGACGGCAAAAACATTCAGTACTTC. Residues: CASSSGQGDGKNIQYF.

On this clone: No DNA is shown, since the ends of the CDR3 on it are uncertain; the CDR3 is the one TCRdb lists. The genes are TRBV4-3 and TRBJ1-4; TRBD1 is taken as the D call from the table, unchecked against the DNA. Inclusive of both ends, the CDR3 amounts to 16 amino acids. Germline values: CDR1 LGHNA, CDR2 YSLEER. The CDR3 reads CASSLHFGGTNEKLFF.

This chain uses TRBV11-2 with TRBJ1-2; no reliable D call. With 3 bases removed from V and 0 bases from J, the gap between germline ends came to 8 bases. The CDR3 contains 14 residues. Germline values: CDR1 SGHAT, CDR2 FQNNGV. This CDR3 is CASSFAGANYGYTF. The CDR3 DNA is TGTGCCAGCAGCTTTGCGGGAGCTAACTATGGCTACACCTTC.